Detailed here is one TCR beta chain. The sample is drawn from a study of blood T cell repertoires in COVID-19. Study-wide background: Sites across the United States, Italy and Spain contributed samples from acute and convalescent COVID-19. T cells, B-cell-depleted T cells, or PBMCs provided the cDNA or gDNA that served as material.

In the study's own analysis: Reference gene primer amplification yielded estimated nucleated cell counts. Clones were sequenced by immunoSEQ multiplex PCR, and TCRdb holds only the in-frame ones, with some missing. The DNA was the basis for D and trimming; V, J and clone size are from that table. The table includes about 220,000 clones, approximately 80% detected once. After removal of 1 base from V and 6 bases from J, the junction contained 5 bases not matched to a gene. The CDR3 is 15 residues long. Germline V gives CDR1 LGHDT, CDR2 YNNKEL (reference sequence). Sequences were obtained from peripheral blood. This chain links TRBV3-1 (or the pseudogene TRBV3-2) with TRBJ1-5, with TRBD1 identical over 8 bases. The source of this sequence is a human donor in a cohort sampled during active COVID-19. DNA of the CDR3: TGTGCCAGCAGCCAAGGACAGGGGTCCCGTCAGCCCCAGCATTTT. Its protein is CASSQGQGSRQPQHF.